The sequence of this T cell receptor beta chain was determined in a study of T-cell reconstitution after alpha-beta-depleted transplantation in children. This clonotype turned up a few times. As it was prepared, the TCRbeta library received unique molecular identifiers. TCRdb re-analysed the PCR reads in MiXCR, keeping a single row per CDR3 protein. Among some 400,000 distinct CDR3 sequences listed, roughly 20% were seen once. Germline V gene lookup returns CDR1 SEHNR and CDR2 FQNEAQ (reference sequence). The germline V and J ends were trimmed by 5 bases and 7 bases, with 11 bases remaining between them. The length of the CDR3 is 12 residues.

The chain uses TRBV7-9 and TRBJ2-5; a weak D match, TRBD2 (6 bases). The sequence was obtained from a human donor who donated a stem cell graft to a child with acute myeloid leukemia. Here the sequenced sample was PBMCs from the stem cell graft donor, taken from the stem cell graft. The CDR3 reads CASSHMEGTQYF. The CDR3 region has the DNA TGTGCCAGCAGCCATATGGAGGGGACCCAGTACTTC.